This T cell receptor beta chain derives from a study of blood T cell repertoires in COVID-19. A single count supports this clone. Profiling relied on immunoSEQ multiplex PCR, and the TCRdb table lists in-frame clones only, not all of them. The sample holds 38,000 or so clones, 70% to 90% seen once. V shed 1 base and J shed 1 base, with 8 bases lying between them. The CDR3 is 14 amino acids. Germline V gives CDR1 MGHRA, CDR2 YSYEKL. The chain carries TRBV4-1 and TRBJ2-7; D possibly corresponds to TRBD1 (5 bases). Sample: peripheral blood. This sequence originates from a human donor in a cohort sampled during active or convalescent COVID-19. The donor label of this sample is uncertain. The CDR3 sequence is CASSQGGSSYEQYF. The CDR3 DNA sequence: TGCGCCAGCAGCCAAGGGGGCTCATCCTACGAGCAGTACTTC.